The 14 T cell receptor beta chains below all came from one sample that was sequenced in a study of a mutant IDH1 vaccine in newly diagnosed glioma. This table comes from immunoSEQ multiplex PCR, and its TCRdb copy is limited to in-frame clones, with some not included. Here the sample spans almost 30,000 clones, roughly 87% being singletons. No antigen has been assigned to these receptors. Time point denoted: week 5, during vaccination. Vaccination used 300 ug of mutant IDH1 20-mer peptide per dose, with topical imiquimod. Sequencing used peripheral blood mononuclear cells (PBMCs), obtained from a glioma patient whose treatment included an IDH1 peptide vaccine. These receptors all stem from a woman in her forties with glioma. Some clones in this sample may be carry-over from other donors' samples.

The V call is TRBV19, the J call TRBJ2-3; 9 bases are a match to TRBD2. The CDR3 covers 17 residues. The germline V gene has CDR1 LNHDA and CDR2 SQIVND (reference sequence). After removal of 5 bases from V and 1 base from J, the junction contained 10 bases not matched to a gene. CDR3 sequence reads: CASSQTLAGRGTDTQYF. Here the CDR3 DNA reads TGTGCCAGTAGTCAAACCCTAGCGGGGAGGGGCACAGATACGCAGTATTTT.

CDR3 residues: CASSQEGGRDYNEQFF. The CDR3 DNA is TGCGCCAGCAGCCAAGAAGGGGGGAGAGATTACAATGAGCAGTTCTTC. The chain recombines TRBV4-3 with TRBJ2-1; TRBD1 or TRBD2 may be the D gene (6 bases each). V lost 0 bases and J 4 bases, leaving 13 bases between the germline ends. The CDR3 length is 16 residues. From germline, CDR1 is LGHNA and CDR2 YSLEER.

The chain links TRBV27 to TRBJ1-4; D is unclear. The CDR3 sequence is 15 residues long. CDR1 MNHEY and CDR2 SMNVEV come from the germline V gene (reference sequence). Between the trimmed V and J ends, which lost 4 bases and 9 bases, there was a span of 18 bases. CDR3 DNA: TGTGCCAGCAGTTCCAAGGGCATCGTAAGGCAAAAACTGTTTTTT. Amino acid sequence: CASSSKGIVRQKLFF.

In its sample, this clone ranks as medium-sized. The chain has TRBV4-1 and TRBJ1-4, with no clear D. The CDR3 consists of 11 residues. V lost 1 base to trimming and J lost 16 bases, with 10 bases between them. Germline CDR1 reads MGHRA; CDR2 reads YSYEKL. CDR3 nucleotide sequence: TGCGCCAGCAGCCAAGCGGGGTATAAGTTTTTT. Translation: CASSQAGYKFF.

This clone came up a few times. The rearrangement uses TRBV5-1 and TRBJ2-3; D is possibly TRBD2 (5 bases). CDR1 is SGHRS and CDR2 is YFSETQ in the germline V gene. The CDR3 length is 13 residues. V was cut by 4 bases and J by 5 bases, with 11 bases left in between. The CDR3 reads CASSLDAGDTQYF. CDR3 DNA sequence: TGCGCCAGCAGCCTGGACGCGGGAGATACGCAGTATTTT.

V and J are TRBV6-6 and TRBJ2-7, with D possibly called TRBD1 or TRBD2 (5 bases each). Between the trimmed V and J ends, which lost 6 bases and 1 base, there was a span of 13 bases. CDR1 and CDR2 from the germline V gene are MNHNY and SVGAGI (reference sequence). The CDR3 runs to 14 residues. The CDR3 coding sequence is TGTGCCAGCAGCAACCGGGACGGATCCTACGAGCAGTACTTC. Amino acid sequence: CASSNRDGSYEQYF.

V usage is TRBV5-4 and J usage is TRBJ1-2; D uncertain. Deletions cut 1 base from V and 7 bases from J, with 8 bases between. CDR1 and CDR2 (germline): SGHNT, YYREEE (reference sequence). The CDR3 sequence is 12 residues long. The CDR3 region has the DNA TGTGCCAGCAGCTTGCCAGCGGGTGGCTACACCTTC. Its translation is CASSLPAGGYTF.

This chain uses TRBV6-5 with TRBJ2-3, with no clear D. CDR3 length equals 15 residues. V lost 5 bases, J lost 2 bases, and 14 bases lay in between. The germline gives CDR1 MNHEY, CDR2 SVGAGI. CDR3 loop: CASSTRAHPTDTQYF. Written as DNA, the CDR3 is TGTGCCAGCAGTACCCGAGCGCACCCCACAGATACGCAGTATTTT.

The CDR3 here is CATSRESGPYEQYF. In nucleotides, the CDR3 is TGTGCCACCAGCAGAGAGTCAGGACCCTACGAGCAGTACTTC. The chain uses TRBV15 and TRBJ2-7; D not resolved. The V gene's germline CDR1 is LNHNV and CDR2 YYDKDF (reference sequence). Trimming left V 0 bases short and J 2 bases short, with 8 bases between. This CDR3 is built from 14 residues.

This sequence joins TRBV19 and TRBJ1-4, with D uncertain. The CDR3 extends over 11 amino acids. Germline CDR1 LNHDA, CDR2 SQIVND (reference sequence). V was cut by 6 bases and J by 8 bases, with 7 bases left in between. Written as DNA, the CDR3 is TGTGCCAGTAGAGCGGAGGAAAAACTGTTTTTT. Amino acid sequence: CASRAEEKLFF.

The CDR3 spells CASSVDSGRGETQYF. As DNA, the CDR3 is TGTGCCAGCAGCGTAGATAGCGGGAGAGGGGAGACCCAGTACTTC. This chain connects TRBV9 to TRBJ2-5; 9 bases map to TRBD2. Germline CDR1 SGDLS, CDR2 YYNGEE. J gave up 5 bases and V 0 bases, and 5 bases lay outside the gene matches. This CDR3 has 15 amino acids.

V is TRBV6-6 and J is TRBJ1-5; a weak D match, TRBD1 (5 bases). The germline CDR1 and CDR2 sequences are MNHNY and SVGAGI (reference sequence). V lost 11 bases and J 0 bases, leaving 14 bases between the germline ends. This CDR3 has 14 amino acids. The CDR3 here is CAAKGLRSNQPQHF. CDR3 nucleotide sequence: TGTGCCGCCAAGGGACTCCGTAGCAATCAGCCCCAGCATTTT.

The chain recombines TRBV6-5 with TRBJ1-6, with unresolved D. V was shortened by 0 bases and J by 11 bases, with 14 bases between the two germline ends. Looked up from germline, CDR1 is MNHEY and CDR2 is SVGAGI. This CDR3 is 15 amino acids long. This CDR3 is CASSYSSQTETPLHF. CDR3 DNA sequence: TGTGCCAGCAGTTACTCTTCCCAAACGGAGACACCCCTCCACTTT.

The V call is TRBV9, the J call TRBJ1-2; D is ambiguous. V was cut by 1 base and J by 8 bases, with 12 bases left in between. Germline V lookup: CDR1 SGDLS, CDR2 YYNGEE. The CDR3 is 13 amino acids. CDR3 region: CASSVLRAGGYTF. The CDR3 nucleotides are TGTGCCAGCAGCGTACTTAGGGCGGGGGGCTACACCTTC. Supplemented by reference TRBV9 and TRBJ1-2, the full variable domain reads DSGVTQTPKHLITATGQRVTLRCSPRSGDLSVYWYQQSLDQGLQFLIQYYNGEERAKGNILERFSAQQFPDLHSELNLSSLELGDSALYFCASSVLRAGGYTFGSGTRLTVV.